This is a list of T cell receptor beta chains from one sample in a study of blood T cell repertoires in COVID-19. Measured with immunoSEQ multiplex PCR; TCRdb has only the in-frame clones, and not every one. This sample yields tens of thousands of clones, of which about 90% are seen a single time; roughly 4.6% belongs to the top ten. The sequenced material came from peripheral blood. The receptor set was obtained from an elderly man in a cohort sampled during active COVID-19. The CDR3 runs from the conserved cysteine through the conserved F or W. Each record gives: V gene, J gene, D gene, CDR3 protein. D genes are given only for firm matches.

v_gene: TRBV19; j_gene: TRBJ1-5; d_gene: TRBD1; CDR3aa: CASTGTGLGNQPQHF
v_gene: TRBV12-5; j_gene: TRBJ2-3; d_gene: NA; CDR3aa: CASGLTDTQYF
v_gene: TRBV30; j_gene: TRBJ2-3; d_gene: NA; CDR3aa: CAWSGADTQYF
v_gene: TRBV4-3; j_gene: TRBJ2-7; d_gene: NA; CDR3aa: CASSQDVSYEQYF
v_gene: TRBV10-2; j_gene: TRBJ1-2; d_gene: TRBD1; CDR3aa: CASHSQGASSGYTF
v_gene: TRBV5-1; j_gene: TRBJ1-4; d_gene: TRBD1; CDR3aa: CASSLAGQGGEKLFF
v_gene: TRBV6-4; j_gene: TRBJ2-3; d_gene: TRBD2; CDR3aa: CASNNGAGAQILYF
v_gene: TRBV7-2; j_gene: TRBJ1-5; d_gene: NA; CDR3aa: CASSLVEGRQPQHF
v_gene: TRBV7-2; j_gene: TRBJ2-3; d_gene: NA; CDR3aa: CASSSTGQDTQYF
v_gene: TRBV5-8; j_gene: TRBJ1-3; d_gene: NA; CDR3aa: CASSFGVYSGNTIYF
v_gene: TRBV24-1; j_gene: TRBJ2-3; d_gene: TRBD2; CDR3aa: CATSGTSGPDTQYF
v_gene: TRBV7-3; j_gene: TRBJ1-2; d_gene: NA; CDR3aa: CASSPTSGYGYTF
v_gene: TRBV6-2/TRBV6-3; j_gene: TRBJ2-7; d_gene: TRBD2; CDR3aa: CASSRAGLADQRGYF
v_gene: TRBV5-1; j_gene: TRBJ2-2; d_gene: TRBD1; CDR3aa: CASSLATGTNTGELFF
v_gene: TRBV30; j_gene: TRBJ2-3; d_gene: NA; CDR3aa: CAHSSGFTDTQYF
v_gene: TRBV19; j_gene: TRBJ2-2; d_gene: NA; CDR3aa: CASSMQAGELFF
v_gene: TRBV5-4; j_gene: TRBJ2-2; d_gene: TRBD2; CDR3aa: CASSRLAGGLTGELFF
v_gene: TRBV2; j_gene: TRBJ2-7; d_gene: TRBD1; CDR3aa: CASSVNGTGDIDSYEQYF
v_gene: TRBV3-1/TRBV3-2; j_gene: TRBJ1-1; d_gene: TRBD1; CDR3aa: CASSLGQGNTEAFF
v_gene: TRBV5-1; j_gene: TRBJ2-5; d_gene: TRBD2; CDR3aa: CASSFSGGSQETQYF
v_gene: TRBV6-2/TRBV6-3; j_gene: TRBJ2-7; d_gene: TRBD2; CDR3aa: CASSYGTSGIRYEQYF
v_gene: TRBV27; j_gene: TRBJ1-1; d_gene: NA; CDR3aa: CASSLFWGVTNTEAFF
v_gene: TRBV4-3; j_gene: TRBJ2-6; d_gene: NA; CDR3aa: CASSRYRPNSSGANVLTF
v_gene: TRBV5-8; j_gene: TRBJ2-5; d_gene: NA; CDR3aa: CASSSYQETQYF
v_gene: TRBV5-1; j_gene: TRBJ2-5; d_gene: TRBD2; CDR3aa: CASSAQTSGGQETQYF
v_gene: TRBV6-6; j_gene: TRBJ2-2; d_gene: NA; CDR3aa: CASIFEGANTGELFF
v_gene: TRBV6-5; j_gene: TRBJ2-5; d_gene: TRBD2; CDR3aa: CASMSAGGGQETQYF
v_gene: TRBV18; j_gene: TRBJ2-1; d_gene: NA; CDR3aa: CASSPPSLSSYNEQFF
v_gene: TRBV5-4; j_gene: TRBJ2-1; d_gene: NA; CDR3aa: CASSAGGGRSYNEQFF
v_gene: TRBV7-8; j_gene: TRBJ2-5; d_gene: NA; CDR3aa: CASSPQGYQETQYF
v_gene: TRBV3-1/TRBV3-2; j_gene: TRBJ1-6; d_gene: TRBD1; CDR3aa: CASRNTGGSSPLHF
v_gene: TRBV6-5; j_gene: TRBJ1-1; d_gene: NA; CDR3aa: CASSPPTANTEAFF
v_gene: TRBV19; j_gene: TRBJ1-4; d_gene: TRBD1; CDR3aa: CASSDRGRGEKLFF
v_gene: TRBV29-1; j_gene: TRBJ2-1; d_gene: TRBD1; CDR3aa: CSVKSGTGAYNEQFF
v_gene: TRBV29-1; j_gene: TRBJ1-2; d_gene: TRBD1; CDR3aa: CSALGTGPISNYGYTF
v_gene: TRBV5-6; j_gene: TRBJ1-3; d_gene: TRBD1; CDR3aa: CASSTQGAGGNTIYF
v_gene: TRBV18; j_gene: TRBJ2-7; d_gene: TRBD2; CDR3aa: CASSPTGGSYEQYF
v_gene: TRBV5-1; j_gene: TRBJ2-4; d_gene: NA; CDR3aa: CASSDTRGKNIQYF
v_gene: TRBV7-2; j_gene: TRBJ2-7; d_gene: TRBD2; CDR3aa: CASSSGLAGVSEQYF
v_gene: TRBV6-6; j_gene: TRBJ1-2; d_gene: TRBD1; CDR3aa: CASSYPQTGEYGYTF
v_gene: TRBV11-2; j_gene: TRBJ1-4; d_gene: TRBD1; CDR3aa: CASSLDRAWEKLFF
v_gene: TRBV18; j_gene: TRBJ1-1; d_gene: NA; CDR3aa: CASSLETEAFF
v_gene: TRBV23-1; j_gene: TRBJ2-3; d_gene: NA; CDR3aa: CASSQLRQSSSTDTQYF
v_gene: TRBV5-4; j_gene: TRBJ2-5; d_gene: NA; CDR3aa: CASSLGGRGRETQYF
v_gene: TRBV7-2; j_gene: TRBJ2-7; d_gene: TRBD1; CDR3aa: CASSLRIGTGNQQYF
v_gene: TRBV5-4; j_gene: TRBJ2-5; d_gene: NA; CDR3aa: CASSLGDQETQYF
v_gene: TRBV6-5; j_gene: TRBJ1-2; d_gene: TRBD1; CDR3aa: CASTLSGGVNYGYTF
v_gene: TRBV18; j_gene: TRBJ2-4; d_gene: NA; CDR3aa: CASSPRRANEVDIQYF
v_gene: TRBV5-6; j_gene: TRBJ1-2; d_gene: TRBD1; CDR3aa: CASSLGQGPGYTF
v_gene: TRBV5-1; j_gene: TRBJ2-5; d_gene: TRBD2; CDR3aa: CASSLTSGGRETQYF
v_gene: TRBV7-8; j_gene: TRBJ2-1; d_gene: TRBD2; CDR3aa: CASSSELTSGSYNEQFF
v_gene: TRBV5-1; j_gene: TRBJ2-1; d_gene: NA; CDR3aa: CASSIGRRGSSYNEQFF
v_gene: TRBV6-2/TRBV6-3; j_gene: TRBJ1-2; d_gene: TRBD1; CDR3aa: CASSQTGGRSYGYTF
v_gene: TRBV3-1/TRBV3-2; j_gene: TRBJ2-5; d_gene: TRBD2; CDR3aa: CASSQASGGTQYF
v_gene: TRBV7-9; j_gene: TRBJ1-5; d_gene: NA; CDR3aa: CASSPDGGSQPQHF
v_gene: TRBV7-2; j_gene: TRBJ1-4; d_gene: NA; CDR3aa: CASSLVIAQGSNEKLFF
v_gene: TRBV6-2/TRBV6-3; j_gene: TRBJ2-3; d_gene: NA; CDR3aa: CASSTNTDTQYF
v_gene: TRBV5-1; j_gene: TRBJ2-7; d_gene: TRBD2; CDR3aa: CASSFRTSGSSSYEQYF
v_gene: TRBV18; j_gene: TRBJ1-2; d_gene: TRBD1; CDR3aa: CASTNNRGRGYGYTF
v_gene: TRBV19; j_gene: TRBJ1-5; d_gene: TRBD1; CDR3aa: CASSPTGFKQPQHF